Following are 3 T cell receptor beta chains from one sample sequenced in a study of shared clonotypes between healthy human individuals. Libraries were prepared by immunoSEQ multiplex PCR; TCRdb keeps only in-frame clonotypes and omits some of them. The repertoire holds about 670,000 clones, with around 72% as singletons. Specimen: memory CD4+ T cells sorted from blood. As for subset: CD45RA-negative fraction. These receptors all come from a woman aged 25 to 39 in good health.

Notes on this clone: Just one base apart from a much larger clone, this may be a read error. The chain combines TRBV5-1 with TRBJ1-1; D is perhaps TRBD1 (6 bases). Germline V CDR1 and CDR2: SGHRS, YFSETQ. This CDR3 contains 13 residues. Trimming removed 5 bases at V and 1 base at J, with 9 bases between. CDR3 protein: CASSRGANTEAFF. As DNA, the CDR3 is TGCGCCAGCAGTCGGGGGGCGAACACTGAAGCTTTCTTT.

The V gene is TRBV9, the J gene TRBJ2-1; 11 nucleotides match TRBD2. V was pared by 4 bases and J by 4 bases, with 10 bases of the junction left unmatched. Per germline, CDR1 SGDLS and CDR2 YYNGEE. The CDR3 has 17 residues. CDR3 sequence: CASSPELTSGTYNEQFF. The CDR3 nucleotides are TGTGCCAGCAGCCCCGAGTTGACTAGCGGGACGTACAATGAGCAGTTCTTC.

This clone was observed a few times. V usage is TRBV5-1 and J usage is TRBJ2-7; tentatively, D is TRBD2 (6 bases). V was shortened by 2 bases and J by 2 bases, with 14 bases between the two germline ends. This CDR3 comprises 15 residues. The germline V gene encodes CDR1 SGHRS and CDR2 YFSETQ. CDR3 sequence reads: CASSFGSSVAYEQYF. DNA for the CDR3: TGCGCCAGCAGCTTCGGCTCTAGCGTAGCCTACGAGCAGTACTTC.